This T cell receptor (beta chain) is from a study of T cell repertoires in cytomegalovirus infection. The sample holds many counts of this clonotype. Its antigen remains unknown. MiXCR, applied by TCRdb to the reads, yields one record per CDR3 protein. The data show 130,000 or so distinct CDR3 sequences, about 6.3% seen once. Study-wide points: Dominating the ex vivo response were HLA-C-restricted CMV-specific TCR beta clonotypes.

CDR3 length: 11 residues. V lost 6 bases, J lost 4 bases, and 7 bases lay in between. Germline CDR1 SGHTA, CDR2 FQGNSA. Sequenced: PBMCs. The clonotype was recovered from a human donor in good health (CMV status not recorded). Some clones in this sample may be carry-over from other donors' samples. The chain uses TRBV7-2 and TRBJ2-7; no clear D. CDR3 residues: CASRREYEQYF. The CDR3 DNA follows: TGTGCCAGCAGACGCGAATACGAGCAGTACTTC.